This T cell receptor beta chain comes out of a study of PD-1 blockade in mismatch repair-deficient tumors. Trimming shortened V by 3 bases and J by 1 base, and 3 bases separated the two germline ends. CDR3 length: 12 residues. Germline V gene lookup returns CDR1 MDHEN and CDR2 SYDVKM. Sequencing was performed with immunoSEQ multiplex PCR; in TCRdb, only in-frame clones are kept and a portion is missing. The sample shows 130,000 or so clones, 86% of them seen only once. This receptor was taken from an adult with mismatch repair-deficient cancer. The V and J genes are TRBV28 and TRBJ1-1; D not resolved. Sequencing used peripheral blood, obtained 44 weeks after starting pembrolizumab. The CDR3 protein is CASSFANTEAFF. The DNA of the CDR3 is TGTGCCAGCAGTTTTGCGAACACTGAAGCTTTCTTT.